A selection of T cell receptor beta chains follows, all from one sample in a study of blood T cell repertoires in COVID-19. TCRdb's copy holds only in-frame clones and misses some; the assay was immunoSEQ multiplex PCR. The sample has 75,000 to 100,000 clones; about 85% are singletons. The sample taken for sequencing was peripheral blood. The origin of the receptors is a man aged 65 to 79 with acute or convalescent COVID-19. CDR3s leave out the opening cysteine and the closing phenylalanine or tryptophan.

length: 13
J: TRBJ1-3
V: TRBV30
CDR3: AWSRDSGSGNTIY

length: 10
J: TRBJ1-1
V: TRBV30
CDR3: AGGRGNTEAF

length: 11
J: TRBJ2-1
V: TRBV4-1
CDR3: ASSQQNNNEQF

length: 10
J: TRBJ1-6
V: TRBV6-5
CDR3: ASRQGGSPLH

length: 13
J: TRBJ2-5
V: TRBV18
CDR3: ASSPSGDRGETQY

length: 15
J: TRBJ2-5
V: TRBV4-1
CDR3: ASSQDPSGAQQETQY

length: 13
J: TRBJ2-6
V: TRBV2
CDR3: ASSEELAGANVLT

length: 13
J: TRBJ2-2
V: TRBV7-6
CDR3: ASSSSGGNTGELF

length: 11
J: TRBJ2-1
V: TRBV11-2
CDR3: ASSDRPYNEQF

length: 13
J: TRBJ1-4
V: TRBV2
CDR3: ASTGEGGRREKLF

length: 11
J: TRBJ1-1
V: TRBV30
CDR3: AWRTFDNTEAF

length: 12
J: TRBJ2-7
V: TRBV2
CDR3: ASSPGVGSYEQY

length: 13
J: TRBJ2-1
V: TRBV6-4
CDR3: ASSERGGSYNEQF

length: 14
J: TRBJ2-5
V: TRBV10-3
CDR3: AISAVSGEYQETQY

length: 13
J: TRBJ1-1
V: TRBV10-3
CDR3: AISESGQGDYGAF

length: 13
J: TRBJ1-5
V: TRBV28
CDR3: ASSFGGASNQPQH

length: 11
J: TRBJ2-5
V: TRBV3-1/TRBV3-2
CDR3: ASGRGAQETQY

length: 12
J: TRBJ1-2
V: TRBV5-1
CDR3: ATSTGGSYYGYT

length: 15
J: TRBJ1-2
V: TRBV6-1
CDR3: ASSEAQRSAANYGYT

length: 14
J: TRBJ2-7
V: TRBV4-2
CDR3: ASSQDPGRGPHEQY

length: 12
J: TRBJ2-7
V: TRBV7-3
CDR3: ASSSDRGIGEQY

length: 16
J: TRBJ1-5
V: TRBV27
CDR3: AGKLRARDRGSNQPQH

length: 10
J: TRBJ1-2
V: TRBV13
CDR3: ASSLGGDGYT

length: 15
J: TRBJ1-6
V: TRBV28
CDR3: AVKGLKGRTYNSPLH

length: 12
J: TRBJ2-2
V: TRBV3-1/TRBV3-2
CDR3: ASSQFTVTGELF

length: 11
J: TRBJ2-5
V: TRBV10-1
CDR3: ASSEAVQETQY

length: 12
J: TRBJ2-7
V: TRBV7-8
CDR3: ASSPIRGPYEQY

length: 12
J: TRBJ2-7
V: TRBV4-1
CDR3: ASSQEPGNYEQY

length: 13
J: TRBJ1-2
V: TRBV28
CDR3: ASSSRRGQPYRYT

length: 14
J: TRBJ1-3
V: TRBV6-5
CDR3: ASSSGTGDSGNTIY

length: 12
J: TRBJ1-2
V: TRBV5-6
CDR3: ASSLATGDFGYT

length: 12
J: TRBJ1-2
V: TRBV9
CDR3: ASSVASENYGYT

length: 12
J: TRBJ1-3
V: TRBV18
CDR3: ASRVTSSGNTIY

length: 9
J: TRBJ1-2
V: TRBV30
CDR3: AWMGGLGYT

length: 17
J: TRBJ2-6
V: TRBV9
CDR3: ASSVARQVESSGANVLT

length: 13
J: TRBJ1-5
V: TRBV19
CDR3: ASADRDRSNQPQH

length: 11
J: TRBJ1-5
V: TRBV6-5
CDR3: ASSSVARDPQH

length: 13
J: TRBJ2-3
V: TRBV7-6
CDR3: ASSLGAGGPDTQY

length: 15
J: TRBJ1-3
V: TRBV5-1
CDR3: ASSPSGTVRSGNTIY

length: 11
J: TRBJ1-4
V: TRBV15
CDR3: ATSRDEGEKLF

length: 11
J: TRBJ2-5
V: TRBV18
CDR3: ASSPRTQETQY

length: 11
J: TRBJ2-1
V: TRBV6-1
CDR3: ASSETRAGRQF

length: 11
J: TRBJ1-6
V: TRBV27
CDR3: ASSQDYNSPLH

length: 13
J: TRBJ1-4
V: TRBV3-1/TRBV3-2
CDR3: ASSQGRGRTEKLF

length: 13
J: TRBJ2-1
V: TRBV6-4
CDR3: ASSEAAGEYNEQF

length: 12
J: TRBJ1-3
V: TRBV3-1/TRBV3-2
CDR3: ASSRSISGNTIY

length: 16
J: TRBJ2-2
V: TRBV4-1
CDR3: ASSQILGGGLNTGELF

length: 11
J: TRBJ2-3
V: TRBV11-1
CDR3: ASSSISTDTQY

length: 13
J: TRBJ1-5
V: TRBV5-5
CDR3: ASSVQGFLGQPQH

length: 12
J: TRBJ2-7
V: TRBV2
CDR3: ASSVGRGLDEQY

length: 13
J: TRBJ1-4
V: TRBV6-2/TRBV6-3
CDR3: ASSLGQGYNEKLF

length: 10
J: TRBJ1-2
V: TRBV2
CDR3: ASSEGDTQDT

length: 16
J: TRBJ2-1
V: TRBV15
CDR3: ATSRDRVGQGTYNEQF

length: 11
J: TRBJ1-1
V: TRBV10-3
CDR3: AIERQANTEAF

length: 12
J: TRBJ1-6
V: TRBV6-5
CDR3: ASSTGQSFSPLH

length: 11
J: TRBJ1-2
V: TRBV5-1
CDR3: ASAWDRTNGYT

length: 11
J: TRBJ2-7
V: TRBV10-1
CDR3: ASSDFQGSEQY

length: 13
J: TRBJ2-3
V: TRBV24-1
CDR3: ATSDQSGGTGTQY